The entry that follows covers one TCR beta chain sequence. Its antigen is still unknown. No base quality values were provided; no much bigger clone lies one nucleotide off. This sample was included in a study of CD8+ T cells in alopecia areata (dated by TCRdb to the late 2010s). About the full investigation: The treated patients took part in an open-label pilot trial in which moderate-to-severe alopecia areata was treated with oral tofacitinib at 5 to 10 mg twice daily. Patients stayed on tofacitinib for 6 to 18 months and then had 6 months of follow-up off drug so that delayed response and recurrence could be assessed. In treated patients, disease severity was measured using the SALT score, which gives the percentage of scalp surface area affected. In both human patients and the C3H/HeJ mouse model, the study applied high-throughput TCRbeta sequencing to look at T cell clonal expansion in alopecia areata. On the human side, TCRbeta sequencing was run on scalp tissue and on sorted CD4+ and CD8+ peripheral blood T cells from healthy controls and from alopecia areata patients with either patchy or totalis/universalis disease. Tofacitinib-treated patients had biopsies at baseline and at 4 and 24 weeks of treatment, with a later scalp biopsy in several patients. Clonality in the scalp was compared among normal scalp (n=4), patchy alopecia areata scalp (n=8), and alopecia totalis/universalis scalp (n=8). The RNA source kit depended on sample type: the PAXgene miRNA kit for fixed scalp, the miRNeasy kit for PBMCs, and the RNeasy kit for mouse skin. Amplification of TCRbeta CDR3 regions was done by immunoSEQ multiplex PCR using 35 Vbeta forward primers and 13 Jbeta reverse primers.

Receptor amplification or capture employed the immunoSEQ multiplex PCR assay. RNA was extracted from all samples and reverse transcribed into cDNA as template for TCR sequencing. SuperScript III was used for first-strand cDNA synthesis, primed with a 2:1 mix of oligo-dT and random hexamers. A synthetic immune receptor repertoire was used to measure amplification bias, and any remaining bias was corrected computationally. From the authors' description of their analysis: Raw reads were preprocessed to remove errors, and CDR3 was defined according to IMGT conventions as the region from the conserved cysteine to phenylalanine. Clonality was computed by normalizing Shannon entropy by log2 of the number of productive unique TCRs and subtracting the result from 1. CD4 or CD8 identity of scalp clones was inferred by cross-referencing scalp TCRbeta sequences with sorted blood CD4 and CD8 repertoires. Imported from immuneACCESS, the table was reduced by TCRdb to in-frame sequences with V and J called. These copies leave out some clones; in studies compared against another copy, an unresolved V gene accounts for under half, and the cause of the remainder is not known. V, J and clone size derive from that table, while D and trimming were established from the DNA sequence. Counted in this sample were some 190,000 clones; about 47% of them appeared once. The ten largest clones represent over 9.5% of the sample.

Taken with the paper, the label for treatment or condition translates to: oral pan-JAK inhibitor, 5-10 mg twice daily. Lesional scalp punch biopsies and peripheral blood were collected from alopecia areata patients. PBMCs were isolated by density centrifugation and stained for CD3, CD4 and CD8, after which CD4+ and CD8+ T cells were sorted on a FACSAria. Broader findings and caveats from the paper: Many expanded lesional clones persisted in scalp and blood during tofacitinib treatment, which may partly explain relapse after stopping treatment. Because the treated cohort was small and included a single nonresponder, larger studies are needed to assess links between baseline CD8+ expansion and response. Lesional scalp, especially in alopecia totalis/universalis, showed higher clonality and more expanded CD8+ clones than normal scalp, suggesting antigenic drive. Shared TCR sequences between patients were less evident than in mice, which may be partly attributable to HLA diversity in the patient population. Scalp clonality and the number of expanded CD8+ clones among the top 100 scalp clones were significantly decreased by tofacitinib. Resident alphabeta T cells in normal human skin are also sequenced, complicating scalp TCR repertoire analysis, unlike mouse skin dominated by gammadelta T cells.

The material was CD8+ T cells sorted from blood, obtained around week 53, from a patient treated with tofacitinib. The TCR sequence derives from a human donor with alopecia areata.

The sequence in DNA is TGTGCCAGCACCACAGGCAATGAGCAGTTCTTC. Its amino acids are CASTTGNEQFF. The chain is assembled from TRBV2 and TRBJ2-1; TRBD1 is perhaps the D gene, given 5 matching bases. The CDR3 contains 11 residues, cysteine and phenylalanine counted. Of all the DNA, just the CDR3 is kept, 33 bases in frame from base 1. Sequences SNHLY (CDR1) and FYNNEI (CDR2) are obtained from the germline V gene. V gives up 7 bases and J gives up 6 bases, and the segment between their germline ends measures 7 bases.